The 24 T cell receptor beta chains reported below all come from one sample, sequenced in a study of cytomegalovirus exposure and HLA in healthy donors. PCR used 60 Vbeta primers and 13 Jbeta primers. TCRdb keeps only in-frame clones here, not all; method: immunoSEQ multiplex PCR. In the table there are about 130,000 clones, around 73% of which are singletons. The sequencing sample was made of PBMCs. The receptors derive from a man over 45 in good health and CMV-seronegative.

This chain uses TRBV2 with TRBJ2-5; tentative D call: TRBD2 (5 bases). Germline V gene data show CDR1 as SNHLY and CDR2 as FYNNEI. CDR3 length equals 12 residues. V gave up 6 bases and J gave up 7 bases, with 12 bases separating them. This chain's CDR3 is CASRRIRGTQYF. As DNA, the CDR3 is TGTGCCAGCAGGCGGATCCGGGGGACCCAGTACTTC.

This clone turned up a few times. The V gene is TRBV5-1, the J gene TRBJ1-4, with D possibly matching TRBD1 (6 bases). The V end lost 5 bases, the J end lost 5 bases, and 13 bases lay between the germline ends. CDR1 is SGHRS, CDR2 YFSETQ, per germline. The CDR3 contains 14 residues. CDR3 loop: CASRADRLNEKLFF. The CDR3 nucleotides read TGCGCCAGCAGGGCGGACAGACTAAATGAAAAACTGTTTTTT.

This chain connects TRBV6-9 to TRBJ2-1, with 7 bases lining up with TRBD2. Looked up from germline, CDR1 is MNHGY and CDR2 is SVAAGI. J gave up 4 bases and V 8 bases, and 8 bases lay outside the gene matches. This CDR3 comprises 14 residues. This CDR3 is CASSGGSRYNEQFF. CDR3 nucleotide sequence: TGTGCCAGCTCGGGCGGGAGCCGGTACAATGAGCAGTTCTTC.

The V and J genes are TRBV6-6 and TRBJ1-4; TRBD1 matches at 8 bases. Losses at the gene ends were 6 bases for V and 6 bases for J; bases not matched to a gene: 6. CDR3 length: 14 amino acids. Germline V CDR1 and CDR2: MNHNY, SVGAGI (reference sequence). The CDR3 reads CASSQQGGDEKLFF. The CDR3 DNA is TGTGCCAGCAGCCAACAGGGGGGAGATGAAAAACTGTTTTTT.

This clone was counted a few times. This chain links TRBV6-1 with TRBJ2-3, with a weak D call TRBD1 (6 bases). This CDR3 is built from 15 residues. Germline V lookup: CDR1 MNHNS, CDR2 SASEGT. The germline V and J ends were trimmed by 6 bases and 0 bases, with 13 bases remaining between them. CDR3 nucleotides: TGTGCCAGCAGACGCCGGGACACTAGCACAGATACGCAGTATTTT. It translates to CASRRRDTSTDTQYF.

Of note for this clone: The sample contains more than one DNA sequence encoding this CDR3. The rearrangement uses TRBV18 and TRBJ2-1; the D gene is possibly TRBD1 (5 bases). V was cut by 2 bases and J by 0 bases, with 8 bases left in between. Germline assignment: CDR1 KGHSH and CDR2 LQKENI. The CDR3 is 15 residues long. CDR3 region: CASSPGTGSYNEQFF. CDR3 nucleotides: TGTGCCAGCTCACCAGGTACAGGCTCCTACAATGAGCAGTTCTTC.

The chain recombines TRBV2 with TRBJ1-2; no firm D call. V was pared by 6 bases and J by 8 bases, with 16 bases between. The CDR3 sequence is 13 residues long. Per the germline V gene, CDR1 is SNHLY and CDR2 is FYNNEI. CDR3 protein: CASSPTGVVGYTF. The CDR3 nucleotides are TGTGCCAGCAGCCCGACCGGGGTAGTAGGCTACACCTTC.

The CDR3, as DNA: TGTGCCAGCAGCCCTGGCGGAATAGCGGGAGGGGGAGAGACCCAGTACTTC. This codes for CASSPGGIAGGGETQYF. This chain joins TRBV9 and TRBJ2-5; the match to TRBD2 covers 11 bases. The CDR3 has 17 amino acids. Germline V gene sequence: CDR1 SGDLS, CDR2 YYNGEE. V trimming: 4 bases; J trimming: 4 bases; junction bases outside the gene matches: 12.

The CDR3 DNA follows: TGTGCCAGCAGTTTGGCAGGGGGCAATCAGCCCCAGCATTTT. Protein sequence: CASSLAGGNQPQHF. The genes are TRBV27 and TRBJ1-5; tentatively, D is TRBD1 (6 bases). The V end was cut by 3 bases, the J end by 2 bases, with 8 bases between. CDR1 is MNHEY and CDR2 is SMNVEV in the germline V gene (reference sequence). The CDR3 is made up of 14 amino acids.

The CDR3 coding sequence is TGCGCCAGCAGCCAAGATTTCGAAAGCGGGTACTACAATGAGCAGTTCTTC. Amino acid sequence: CASSQDFESGYYNEQFF. The chain joins TRBV4-1 to TRBJ2-1; TRBD2 might be the D (6 bases). Germline assignment: CDR1 MGHRA and CDR2 YSYEKL. This CDR3 region has 17 residues. Trimming removed 0 bases from V and 3 bases from J, with 15 bases in between.

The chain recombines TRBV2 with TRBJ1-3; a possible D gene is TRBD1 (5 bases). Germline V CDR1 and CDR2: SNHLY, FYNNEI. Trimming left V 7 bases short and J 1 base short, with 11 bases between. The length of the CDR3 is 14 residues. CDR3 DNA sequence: TGTGCCAGCATCCAGGGTAATTCTGGAAACACCATATATTTT. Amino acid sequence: CASIQGNSGNTIYF. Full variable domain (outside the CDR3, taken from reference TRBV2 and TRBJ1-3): EPEVTQTPSHQVTQMGQEVILRCVPISNHLYFYWYRQILGQKVEFLVSFYNNEISEKSEIFDDQFSVERPDGSNFTLKIRSTKLEDSAMYFCASIQGNSGNTIYFGEGSWLTVV.

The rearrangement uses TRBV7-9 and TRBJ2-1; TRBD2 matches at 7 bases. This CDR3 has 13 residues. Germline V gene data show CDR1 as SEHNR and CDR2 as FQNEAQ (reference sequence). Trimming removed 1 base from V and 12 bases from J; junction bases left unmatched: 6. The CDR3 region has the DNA TGTGCCAGCAGCTTAGTGGGGGGGAGAGGGCAGTTCTTC. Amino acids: CASSLVGGRGQFF.

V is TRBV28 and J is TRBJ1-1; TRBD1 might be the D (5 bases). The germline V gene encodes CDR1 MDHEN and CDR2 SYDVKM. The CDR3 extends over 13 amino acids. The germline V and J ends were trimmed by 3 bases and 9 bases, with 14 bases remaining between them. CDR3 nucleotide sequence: TGTGCCAGCAGTTTCGACCGGGGACTAAAAGCTTTCTTT. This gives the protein CASSFDRGLKAFF.

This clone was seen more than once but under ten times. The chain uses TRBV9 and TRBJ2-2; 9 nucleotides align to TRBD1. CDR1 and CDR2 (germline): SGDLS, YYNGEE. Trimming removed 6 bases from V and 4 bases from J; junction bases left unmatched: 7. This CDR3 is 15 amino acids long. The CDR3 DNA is TGTGCCAGCAACCCGGGACAGGGTCCCACCGGGGAGCTGTTTTTT. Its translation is CASNPGQGPTGELFF.

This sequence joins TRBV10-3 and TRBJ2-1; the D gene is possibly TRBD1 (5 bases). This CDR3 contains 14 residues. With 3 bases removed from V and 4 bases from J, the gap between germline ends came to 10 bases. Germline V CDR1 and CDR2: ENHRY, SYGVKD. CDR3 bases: TGTGCCATCAGTGATGACAGAGGATACAATGAGCAGTTCTTC. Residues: CAISDDRGYNEQFF.

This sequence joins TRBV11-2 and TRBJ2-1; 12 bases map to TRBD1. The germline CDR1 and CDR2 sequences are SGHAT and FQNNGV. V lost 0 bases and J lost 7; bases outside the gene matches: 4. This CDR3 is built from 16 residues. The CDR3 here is CASSLDGTGGRNEQFF. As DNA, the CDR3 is TGTGCCAGCAGCTTAGACGGGACAGGGGGCAGGAATGAGCAGTTCTTC.

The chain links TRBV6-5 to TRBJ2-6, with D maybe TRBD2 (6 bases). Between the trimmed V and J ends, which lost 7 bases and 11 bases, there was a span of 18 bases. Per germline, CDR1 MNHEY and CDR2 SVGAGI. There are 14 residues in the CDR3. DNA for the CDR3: TGTGCCAGCACGCGTGGAGGGCTTACCGACGTCCTGACTTTC. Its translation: CASTRGGLTDVLTF.

This CDR3 reads CASQKDRNNQPQHF. The CDR3 nucleotides are TGTGCCAGTCAAAAGGACAGAAATAATCAGCCCCAGCATTTT. The chain joins TRBV19 to TRBJ1-5; D might be TRBD1 (6 bases). CDR1 and CDR2 from the germline V gene are LNHDA and SQIVND (reference sequence). The CDR3 loop spans 14 amino acids. Trimming took 8 bases from V and 4 from J, leaving 15 bases between them.

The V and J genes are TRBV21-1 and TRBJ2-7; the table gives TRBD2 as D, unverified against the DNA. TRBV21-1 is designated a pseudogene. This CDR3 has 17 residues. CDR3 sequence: CASSPLRTSGNTYEQYF. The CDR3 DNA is TGTGCCAGCAGCCCCCTAAGGACTAGCGGTAACACCTACGAGCAGTACTTC.

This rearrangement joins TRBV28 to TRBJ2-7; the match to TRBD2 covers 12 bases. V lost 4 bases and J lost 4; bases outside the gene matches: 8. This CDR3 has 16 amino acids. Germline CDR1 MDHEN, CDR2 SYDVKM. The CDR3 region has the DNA TGTGCCAGCAGTTCATCCAGACTAGCGGGAGCTTACGAGCAGTACTTC. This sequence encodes CASSSSRLAGAYEQYF.

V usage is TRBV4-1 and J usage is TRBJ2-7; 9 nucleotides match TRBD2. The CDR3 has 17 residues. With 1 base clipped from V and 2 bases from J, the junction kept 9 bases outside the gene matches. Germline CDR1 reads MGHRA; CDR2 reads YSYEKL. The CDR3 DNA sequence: TGCGCCAGCAGCCAAGTAGCGGGAGTCCGGGAAACCTACGAGCAGTACTTC. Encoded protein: CASSQVAGVRETYEQYF.

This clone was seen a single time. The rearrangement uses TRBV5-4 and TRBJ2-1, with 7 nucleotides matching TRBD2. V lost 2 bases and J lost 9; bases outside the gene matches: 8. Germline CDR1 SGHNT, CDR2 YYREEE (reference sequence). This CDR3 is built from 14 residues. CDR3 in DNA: TGTGCCAGCAGCTTCTCACGGGAGGCGGGTGAGCAGTTCTTC. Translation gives CASSFSREAGEQFF.

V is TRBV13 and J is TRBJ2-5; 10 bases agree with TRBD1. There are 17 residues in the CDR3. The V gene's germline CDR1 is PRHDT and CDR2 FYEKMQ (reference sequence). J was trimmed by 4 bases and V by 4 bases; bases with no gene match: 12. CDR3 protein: CASSSLLWDRGRETQYF. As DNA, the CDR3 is TGTGCCAGCAGCTCACTCCTATGGGACAGGGGTAGAGAGACCCAGTACTTC. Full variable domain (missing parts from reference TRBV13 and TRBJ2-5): AAGVIQSPRHLIKEKRETATLKCYPIPRHDTVYWYQQGPGQDPQFLISFYEKMQSDKGSIPDRFSAQQFSDYHSELNMSSLELGDSALYFCASSSLLWDRGRETQYFGPGTRLLVL.

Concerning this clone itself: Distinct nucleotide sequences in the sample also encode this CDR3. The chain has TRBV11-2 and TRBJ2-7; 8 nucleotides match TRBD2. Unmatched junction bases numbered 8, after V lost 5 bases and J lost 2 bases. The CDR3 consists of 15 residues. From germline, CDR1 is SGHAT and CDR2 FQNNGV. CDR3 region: CASSPLAGGPYEQYF. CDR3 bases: TGTGCCAGCAGCCCTCTGGCGGGAGGCCCCTACGAGCAGTACTTC. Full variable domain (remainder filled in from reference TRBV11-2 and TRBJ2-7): EAGVAQSPRYKIIEKRQSVAFWCNPISGHATLYWYQQILGQGPKLLIQFQNNGVVDDSQLPKDRFSAERLKGVDSTLKIQPAKLEDSAVYLCASSPLAGGPYEQYFGPGTRLTVT.